These 7 T cell receptor beta chains came from one sample sequenced in a study of OX40 agonist ivuxolimab in advanced cancers. Profiling relied on immunoSEQ multiplex PCR, and the TCRdb table lists in-frame clones only, not all of them. The sample shows more than 55,000 clones, 92% of them seen only once. The starting material was CD4+ or CD8+ T cells sorted from blood, obtained in a trial of the OX40 agonist ivuxolimab. Receptors were obtained from an adult with an advanced solid tumor such as melanoma, head and neck, liver or kidney cancer.

The chain has TRBV9 and TRBJ1-1, with D perhaps matching TRBD1 (5 bases). The CDR3 covers 15 residues. The V gene's germline CDR1 is SGDLS and CDR2 YYNGEE. The V end was cut by 0 bases, the J end by 5 bases, with 14 bases between. CDR3 in amino acids: CASSVAGERGTEAFF. CDR3 sequence (DNA): TGTGCCAGCAGCGTAGCGGGTGAGAGGGGAACTGAAGCTTTCTTT.

The J gene is TRBJ1-1, the V gene TRBV5-4; D ambiguous. Per germline, CDR1 SGHNT and CDR2 YYREEE (reference sequence). Between the trimmed V and J ends, which lost 0 bases and 0 bases, there was a span of 6 bases. The CDR3 runs 14 residues. CDR3 sequence: CASSLGVMNTEAFF. The CDR3 DNA follows: TGTGCCAGCAGCTTGGGGGTTATGAACACTGAAGCTTTCTTT. Drawing the rest from reference TRBV5-4 and TRBJ1-1, the complete variable domain is ETGVTQSPTHLIKTRGQQVTLRCSSQSGHNTVSWYQQALGQGPQFIFQYYREEENGRGNFPPRFSGLQFPNYSSELNVNALELDDSALYLCASSLGVMNTEAFFGQGTRLTVV.

The genes are TRBV4-2 and TRBJ2-1, with 9 bases that match TRBD2. Per germline, CDR1 LGHNA and CDR2 YNFKEQ. The CDR3 is made up of 16 amino acids. Trimming removed 3 bases from V and 4 bases from J; junction bases left unmatched: 7. The CDR3 DNA sequence: TGTGCCAGCAGCCACGCGGGGGGGCGGGGGTACAATGAGCAGTTCTTC. Encoded protein: CASSHAGGRGYNEQFF.

The chain couples TRBV30 to TRBJ1-1, with a possible D match to TRBD1 (6 bases). The length of the CDR3 is 15 residues. V lost 0 bases to trimming and J lost 4 bases, with 15 bases between them. CDR1 is GTSNPN and CDR2 is SVGIG in the germline V gene (reference sequence). CDR3 protein: CAWSVARGGSTEAFF. The CDR3 nucleotides read TGTGCCTGGAGTGTAGCTCGGGGGGGCAGCACTGAAGCTTTCTTT.

The genes are TRBV30 and TRBJ2-7; TRBD1 might be the D (5 bases). In germline, CDR1 is GTSNPN, CDR2 SVGIG (reference sequence). CDR3 size: 15 residues. Trimming took off 0 bases at V and 3 bases at J, with 15 bases between the two ends. CDR3 coding DNA: TGTGCCTGGAGTGTATCCACCTACGGACACTACGAGCAGTACTTC. It is translated as CAWSVSTYGHYEQYF.

The rearrangement links TRBV29-1 to TRBJ2-7; D could derive from TRBD1 or TRBD2 (6 bases each). Germline CDR1 SQVTM, CDR2 ANQGSEA. Trimming cost V 1 base and J 2 bases, with 18 bases left between them. The CDR3 contains 16 residues. The CDR3 DNA sequence: TGCAGCGTTGAAGGTCCCGGGGGCAGTATCCCCTACGAGCAGTACTTC. It codes for CSVEGPGGSIPYEQYF.

The V and J genes are TRBV4-1 and TRBJ1-1, with D perhaps TRBD1 (6 bases). Trimming took 2 bases from V and 5 from J, leaving 12 bases between them. The CDR3 runs 14 residues. Germline CDR1 reads MGHRA; CDR2 reads YSYEKL. CDR3 nucleotides: TGCGCCAGCAGCCAACCCTACAGGGATACTGAAGCTTTCTTT. Encoded protein: CASSQPYRDTEAFF.